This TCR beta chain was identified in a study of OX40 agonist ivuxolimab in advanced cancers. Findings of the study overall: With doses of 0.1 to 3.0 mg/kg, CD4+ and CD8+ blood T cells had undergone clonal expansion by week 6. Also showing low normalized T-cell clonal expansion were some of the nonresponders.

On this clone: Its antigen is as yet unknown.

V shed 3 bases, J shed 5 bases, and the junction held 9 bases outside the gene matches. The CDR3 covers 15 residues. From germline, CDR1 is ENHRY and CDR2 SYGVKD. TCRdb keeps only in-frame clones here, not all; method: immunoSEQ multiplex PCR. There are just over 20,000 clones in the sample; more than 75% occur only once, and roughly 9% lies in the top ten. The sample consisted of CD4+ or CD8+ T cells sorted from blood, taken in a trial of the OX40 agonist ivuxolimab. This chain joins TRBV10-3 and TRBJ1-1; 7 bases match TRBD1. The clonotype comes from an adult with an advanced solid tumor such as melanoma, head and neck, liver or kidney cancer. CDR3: CAISEGTAVGTEAFF. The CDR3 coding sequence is TGTGCCATCAGTGAAGGGACAGCGGTTGGGACTGAAGCTTTCTTT.